Listed here are 28 T cell receptor beta chains from one sample, sequenced in a study of Tregs in tolerant kidney transplant recipients. The assay was immunoSEQ multiplex PCR, and TCRdb's table has in-frame clones only and misses some. The sample shows roughly 120,000 clones, 85% to 95% of them seen only once. The sequenced sample consisted of CD4+ T cells from blood. The source of these receptors is a human donor in good health.

This rearrangement joins TRBV5-4 to TRBJ2-7; TRBD1 agrees at 7 bases. Germline-derived CDR1 and CDR2 are SGHNT and YYREEE (reference sequence). Trimming at V came to 4 bases and at J to 5 bases, leaving 6 bases not matched to a gene. CDR3 length equals 13 residues. The CDR3 DNA reads as TGTGCCAGCAGCCGCACAGGGGTCCACGAGCAGTACTTC. This codes for CASSRTGVHEQYF.

This rearrangement joins TRBV27 to TRBJ2-1; 9 nucleotides match TRBD2. CDR1 MNHEY and CDR2 SMNVEV come from the germline V gene (reference sequence). The CDR3 extends over 16 amino acids. V was pared by 5 bases and J by 3 bases, with 8 bases of the junction left unmatched. The CDR3 reads CASSPPGTSYYNEQFF. The CDR3 DNA reads as TGTGCCAGCAGTCCCCCCGGGACTAGCTACTACAATGAGCAGTTCTTC.

The chain recombines TRBV10-1 with TRBJ1-2, with 7 bases that match TRBD1. Germline loops: CDR1 WNHNN, CDR2 SYGVQD (reference sequence). The ends lost 5 bases at V and 2 bases at J; junction bases unmatched: 5. CDR3 length: 14 residues. CDR3 nucleotide sequence: TGCGCCAGCAGTCCGAACAGGGGCAACTATGGCTACACCTTC. Its protein product is CASSPNRGNYGYTF.

The rearrangement links TRBV7-9 to TRBJ2-5, with a possible D match to TRBD1 (6 bases). Trimming removed 5 bases from V and 5 bases from J, with 15 bases in between. Germline V gene sequence: CDR1 SEHNR, CDR2 FQNEAQ (reference sequence). The length of the CDR3 is 14 residues. CDR3 sequence (DNA): TGTGCCAGCAGCCTGGGACACAACCCCGAGACCCAGTACTTC. As protein: CASSLGHNPETQYF.

The rearrangement joins TRBV6-6 to TRBJ1-5; 10 bases line up with TRBD1. The CDR3 is 16 amino acids. V shed 5 bases, J shed 3 bases, and the junction held 7 bases outside the gene matches. Germline V gene lookup returns CDR1 MNHNY and CDR2 SVGAGI (reference sequence). CDR3 sequence (DNA): TGTGCCAGCAGTAGGGGACAGGGGAATAACAATCAGCCCCAGCATTTT. Translating gives CASSRGQGNNNQPQHF.

This sequence joins TRBV5-1 and TRBJ1-2, with D hard to call. CDR1 SGHRS and CDR2 YFSETQ come from the germline V gene. CDR3 size: 14 residues. Trimming removed 4 bases from V and 0 bases from J, with 10 bases in between. In DNA form, the CDR3 reads TGCGCCAGCAGCCCCACGGCCCCTAACTATGGCTACACCTTC. Protein sequence: CASSPTAPNYGYTF. Combining the CDR3 with reference TRBV5-1 and TRBJ1-2 gives the whole variable domain KAGVTQTPRYLIKTRGQQVTLSCSPISGHRSVSWYQQTPGQGLQFLFEYFSETQRNKGNFPGRFSGRQFSNSRSEMNVSTLELGDSALYLCASSPTAPNYGYTFGSGTRLTVV.

The chain carries TRBV29-1 and TRBJ1-2; D unclear. CDR3 length: 13 amino acids. Deletions cut 5 bases from V and 1 base from J, with 11 bases between. Germline V lookup: CDR1 SQVTM, CDR2 ANQGSEA. This chain's CDR3 is CSVRLGGNYGYTF. CDR3 bases: TGCAGCGTTCGCCTGGGAGGTAACTATGGCTACACCTTC.

This rearrangement joins TRBV4-2 to TRBJ2-5; TRBD2 might be the D (6 bases). Trimming left V 0 bases short and J 5 bases short, with 13 bases between. This CDR3 comprises 15 residues. Germline V gene lookup returns CDR1 LGHNA and CDR2 YNFKEQ. The CDR3 here is CASSQEGRSGETQYF. The CDR3 DNA sequence: TGTGCCAGCAGCCAAGAGGGTCGCAGCGGGGAGACCCAGTACTTC.

The chain recombines TRBV7-2 with TRBJ1-5; TRBD1 might be the D (6 bases). V was pared by 2 bases and J by 3 bases, with 11 bases between. Looked up from germline, CDR1 is SGHTA and CDR2 is FQGNSA. The CDR3 totals 15 residues. DNA of the CDR3: TGTGCCAGCAGCTTAAAGTGGGGGCTCAATCAGCCCCAGCATTTT. The encoded protein is CASSLKWGLNQPQHF.

The chain couples TRBV6-5 to TRBJ1-1; D may be TRBD1 (6 bases). CDR1 is MNHEY, CDR2 SVGAGI, per germline. The CDR3 is 15 amino acids. V was trimmed by 2 bases and J by 2 bases, leaving 12 bases between them. The CDR3 protein is CASSYEEGVNTEAFF. DNA for the CDR3: TGTGCCAGCAGTTACGAGGAGGGGGTTAACACTGAAGCTTTCTTT.

J is TRBJ2-7 and V is TRBV19, with a weak D call TRBD1 (6 bases). CDR3 length: 16 residues. Trimming stripped 3 bases from V and 2 bases from J, with 17 bases between. Germline V CDR1 and CDR2: LNHDA, SQIVND (reference sequence). The CDR3 region has the DNA TGTGCCAGTAGTATTACGACAGGTACTGATACCTACGAGCAGTACTTC. This codes for CASSITTGTDTYEQYF.

The chain carries TRBV25-1 and TRBJ1-4; D ambiguous. Germline loops: CDR1 MGHDK, CDR2 SYGVNS. V lost 0 bases and J lost 3, with 8 bases in between. The CDR3 is made up of 15 amino acids. The CDR3 sequence: CASSEYGVPNEKLFF. The DNA for the CDR3 is TGTGCCAGCAGTGAATACGGGGTCCCTAATGAAAAACTGTTTTTT.

The gene calls are TRBV7-9 and TRBJ2-4, with 14 bases matching TRBD2. CDR1 is SEHNR and CDR2 is FQNEAQ in the germline V gene (reference sequence). J gave up 0 bases and V 4 bases, and 8 bases lay outside the gene matches. This CDR3 region has 19 residues. This chain's CDR3 is CASSSAGLAGVRAKNIQYF. CDR3 bases: TGTGCCAGCAGCTCGGCGGGACTAGCGGGAGTACGAGCCAAAAACATTCAGTACTTC.

The chain combines TRBV19 with TRBJ2-7; 12 positions agree with TRBD2. The CDR3 has 14 amino acids. Germline trimming cut 5 bases from V and 3 bases from J; bases unmatched to any gene: 2. Germline loops: CDR1 LNHDA, CDR2 SQIVND (reference sequence). The DNA for the CDR3 is TGTGCCAGTAGTGGACTAGCGGGGTACTACGAGCAGTACTTC. This encodes CASSGLAGYYEQYF.

The chain links TRBV7-9 to TRBJ2-7, with TRBD2 matching 11 bases. The CDR3 consists of 15 residues. The ends lost 2 bases at V and 3 bases at J; junction bases unmatched: 3. Germline V gene lookup returns CDR1 SEHNR and CDR2 FQNEAQ (reference sequence). For the CDR3, the DNA is TGTGCCAGCAGCTTAACTAGCGGGAGAGGCTACGAGCAGTACTTC. This translates into CASSLTSGRGYEQYF.

The chain joins TRBV6-5 to TRBJ2-3, with D possibly matching TRBD2 (5 bases). Germline loops: CDR1 MNHEY, CDR2 SVGAGI. Trimming stripped 0 bases from V and 4 bases from J, with 14 bases between. The CDR3 runs to 16 residues. The CDR3: CASSYSIREDADTQYF. The CDR3 coding sequence is TGTGCCAGCAGTTACTCGATCCGGGAAGACGCAGATACGCAGTATTTT.

CDR3 sequence: CSARLGETQYF. CDR3 nucleotide sequence: TGCAGTGCTAGATTGGGAGAGACCCAGTACTTC. The rearrangement uses TRBV20-1 and TRBJ2-5, with D uncertain. Germline loops: CDR1 DFQATT, CDR2 SNEGSKA (reference sequence). This CDR3 contains 11 residues. V was pared by 2 bases and J by 4 bases, with 5 bases between.

The chain recombines TRBV18 with TRBJ1-1, with D perhaps matching TRBD1 (5 bases). V was trimmed by 2 bases and J by 6 bases, leaving 7 bases between them. The CDR3 extends over 12 amino acids. The germline CDR1 and CDR2 sequences are KGHSH and LQKENI. The CDR3 nucleotides are TGTGCCAGCTCACCAGGGGGATCTGAAGCTTTCTTT. Translated, it gives CASSPGGSEAFF. Full variable domain (rest looked up from reference TRBV18 and TRBJ1-1): NAGVMQNPRHLVRRRGQEARLRCSPMKGHSHVYWYRQLPEEGLKFMVYLQKENIIDESGMPKERFSAEFPKEGPSILRIQQVVRGDSAAYFCASSPGGSEAFFGQGTRLTVV.

The chain combines TRBV19 with TRBJ2-7; D assignment may be TRBD1 or TRBD2 (5 bases each). V gave up 8 bases and J gave up 3 bases, with 20 bases separating them. Per the germline V gene, CDR1 is LNHDA and CDR2 is SQIVND (reference sequence). The CDR3 covers 15 residues. This chain's CDR3 is CASPPEGFIDYEQYF. CDR3 sequence (DNA): TGTGCCAGTCCTCCCGAGGGGTTTATCGACTACGAGCAGTACTTC. Full variable domain (rest looked up from reference TRBV19 and TRBJ2-7): DGGITQSPKYLFRKEGQNVTLSCEQNLNHDAMYWYRQDPGQGLRLIYYSQIVNDFQKGDIAEGYSVSREKKESFPLTVTSAQKNPTAFYLCASPPEGFIDYEQYFGPGTRLTVT.

The V call is TRBV5-1, the J call TRBJ2-4, with D hard to call. V was pared by 5 bases and J by 0 bases, with 12 bases between. The CDR3 is made up of 15 amino acids. The germline V gene encodes CDR1 SGHRS and CDR2 YFSETQ. CDR3 DNA sequence: TGCGCCAGCAGTTTCGACGAATTAGCCAAAAACATTCAGTACTTC. Its protein is CASSFDELAKNIQYF.

This clone was recorded once. V is TRBV19 and J is TRBJ2-1, with 9 bases that match TRBD2. Trimming took 5 bases from V and 13 from J; bases not matched to a gene: 9. Germline CDR1 and CDR2: LNHDA and SQIVND (reference sequence). This CDR3 region has 13 residues. As DNA, the CDR3 is TGTGCCAGTAGTCCACAGGCGGGAGGGGTACAGTTCTTC. Residues: CASSPQAGGVQFF.

The gene calls are TRBV2 and TRBJ1-4; 8 nucleotides agree with TRBD1. The CDR3 spans 15 residues. Germline CDR1 and CDR2: SNHLY and FYNNEI. Trimming cost V 3 bases and J 8 bases; bases outside gene matches: 8. The chain's CDR3 is CASSDGTGKGEKLFF. The CDR3 bases are TGTGCCAGCAGTGACGGGACAGGAAAGGGCGAAAAACTGTTTTTT.

This sequence joins TRBV15 and TRBJ2-7; 8 bases match TRBD2. In germline, CDR1 is LNHNV, CDR2 YYDKDF (reference sequence). The trim removed 0 bases at V and 6 bases at J, leaving 1 base unmatched. This CDR3 has 13 residues. The CDR3 DNA reads as TGTGCCACCAGCAGAGATAGCGGGGCCGAGCAGTACTTC. Its translation: CATSRDSGAEQYF.

This clone was found once. This chain joins TRBV15 and TRBJ2-1; D is uncertain. Germline V gene sequence: CDR1 LNHNV, CDR2 YYDKDF (reference sequence). The length of the CDR3 is 15 residues. V gave up 5 bases and J gave up 1 base, with 12 bases separating them. Here the CDR3 DNA reads TGTGCCACCAGCTCGCCAGAACATTCCTACAATGAGCAGTTCTTC. It translates to CATSSPEHSYNEQFF.

The chain couples TRBV18 to TRBJ1-2, with TRBD1 matching over 9 bases. Trimming cost V 0 bases and J 8 bases; bases outside gene matches: 10. Looked up from germline, CDR1 is KGHSH and CDR2 is LQKENI. CDR3 length: 16 amino acids. CDR3 protein: CASSPPLPGQGRGYTF. The CDR3 DNA sequence: TGTGCCAGCTCACCACCGCTTCCGGGACAGGGAAGGGGCTACACCTTC.

The chain links TRBV5-8 to TRBJ1-5; D is uncertain. This CDR3 comprises 16 residues. CDR1 is SGHTS, CDR2 YDEGEE, per germline. V shed 1 base and J shed 6 bases, with 17 bases lying between them. CDR3 in amino acids: CASSLRGGSVSQPQHF. CDR3 in DNA: TGTGCCAGCAGCTTGCGGGGAGGGTCGGTTTCTCAGCCCCAGCATTTT.

The gene calls are TRBV15 and TRBJ1-5; D not certain. Germline V CDR1 and CDR2: LNHNV, YYDKDF (reference sequence). The CDR3 extends over 15 amino acids. V dropped 0 bases and J dropped 7 bases, with 13 bases sitting between them. The CDR3 nucleotides read TGTGCCACCAGCAGAGATTGGCACGTCGGGCAGCCCCAGCATTTT. Residues: CATSRDWHVGQPQHF.

The chain links TRBV5-1 to TRBJ1-2, with 8 bases aligning to TRBD1. The germline gives CDR1 SGHRS, CDR2 YFSETQ. The trim removed 5 bases at V and 6 bases at J, leaving 6 bases unmatched. This CDR3 is built from 13 residues. The CDR3 loop is CASRQDRAHGYTF. The CDR3 DNA is TGCGCCAGCAGACAGGACAGGGCCCATGGCTACACCTTC.